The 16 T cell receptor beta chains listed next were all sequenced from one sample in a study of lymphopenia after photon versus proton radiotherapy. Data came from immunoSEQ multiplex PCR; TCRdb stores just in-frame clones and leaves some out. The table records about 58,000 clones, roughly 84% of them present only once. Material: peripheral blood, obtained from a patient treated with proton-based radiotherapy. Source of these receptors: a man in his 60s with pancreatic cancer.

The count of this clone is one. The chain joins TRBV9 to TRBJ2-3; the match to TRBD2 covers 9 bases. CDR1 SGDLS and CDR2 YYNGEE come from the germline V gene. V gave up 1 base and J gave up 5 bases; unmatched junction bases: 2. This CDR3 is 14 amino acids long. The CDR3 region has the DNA TGTGCCAGCAGCGTAAGTAGCGGGAGAGATACGCAGTATTTT. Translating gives CASSVSSGRDTQYF.

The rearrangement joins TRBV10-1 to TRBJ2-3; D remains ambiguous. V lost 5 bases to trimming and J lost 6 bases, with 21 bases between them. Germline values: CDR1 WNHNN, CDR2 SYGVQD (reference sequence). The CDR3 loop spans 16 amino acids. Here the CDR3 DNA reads TGCGCCAGCAGTTTGTTTCGGGCAGGTGGGAAGGATACGCAGTATTTT. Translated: CASSLFRAGGKDTQYF.

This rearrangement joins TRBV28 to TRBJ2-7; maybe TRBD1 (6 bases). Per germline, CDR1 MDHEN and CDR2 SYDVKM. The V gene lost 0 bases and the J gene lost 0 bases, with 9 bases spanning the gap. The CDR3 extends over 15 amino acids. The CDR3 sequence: CASSLWDRHSYEQYF. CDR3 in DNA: TGTGCCAGCAGTTTATGGGACAGACACTCCTACGAGCAGTACTTC.

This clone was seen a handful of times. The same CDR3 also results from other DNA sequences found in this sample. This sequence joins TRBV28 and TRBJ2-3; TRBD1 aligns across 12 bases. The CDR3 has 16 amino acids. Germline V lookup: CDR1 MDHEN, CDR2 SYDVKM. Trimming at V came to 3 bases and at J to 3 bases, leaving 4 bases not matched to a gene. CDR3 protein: CASSLPGQGATDTQYF. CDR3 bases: TGTGCCAGCAGTTTGCCGGGACAGGGGGCAACAGATACGCAGTATTTT. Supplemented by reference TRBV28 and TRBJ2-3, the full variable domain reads DVKVTQSSRYLVKRTGEKVFLECVQDMDHENMFWYRQDPGLGLRLIYFSYDVKMKEKGDIPEGYSVSREKKERFSLILESASTNQTSMYLCASSLPGQGATDTQYFGPGTRLTVL.

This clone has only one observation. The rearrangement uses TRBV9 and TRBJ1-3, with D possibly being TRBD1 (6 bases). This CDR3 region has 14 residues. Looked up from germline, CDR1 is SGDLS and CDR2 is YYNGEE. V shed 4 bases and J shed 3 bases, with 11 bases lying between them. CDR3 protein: CASSPRTDGNTIYF. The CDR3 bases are TGTGCCAGCAGCCCCCGGACAGATGGAAACACCATATATTTT.

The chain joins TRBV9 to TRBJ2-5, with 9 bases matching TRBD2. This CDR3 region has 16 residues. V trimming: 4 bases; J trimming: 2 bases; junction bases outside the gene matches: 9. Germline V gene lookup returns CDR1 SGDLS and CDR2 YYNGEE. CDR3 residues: CASSRVAGLAQETQYF. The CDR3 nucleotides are TGTGCCAGCAGCAGGGTCGCGGGACTAGCTCAAGAGACCCAGTACTTC.

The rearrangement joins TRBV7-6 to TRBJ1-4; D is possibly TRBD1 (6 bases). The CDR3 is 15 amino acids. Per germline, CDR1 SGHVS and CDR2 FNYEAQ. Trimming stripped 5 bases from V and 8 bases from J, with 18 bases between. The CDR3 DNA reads TGTGCCAGCAGCCTAAACCCAGGGGAAGGAGAAAAACTGTTTTTT. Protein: CASSLNPGEGEKLFF.

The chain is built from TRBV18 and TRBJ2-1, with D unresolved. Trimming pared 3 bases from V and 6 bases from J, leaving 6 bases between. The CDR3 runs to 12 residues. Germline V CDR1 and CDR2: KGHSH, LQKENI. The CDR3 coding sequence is TGTGCCAGCTCACCCACGGGCAATGAGCAGTTCTTC. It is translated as CASSPTGNEQFF.

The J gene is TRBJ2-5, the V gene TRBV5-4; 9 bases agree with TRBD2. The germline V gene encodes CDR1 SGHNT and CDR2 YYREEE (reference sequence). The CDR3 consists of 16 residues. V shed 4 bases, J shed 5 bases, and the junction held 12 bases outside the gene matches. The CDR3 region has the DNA TGTGCCAGCAGCCAAGATTGGTTAGCGGGAGCCGAGACCCAGTACTTC. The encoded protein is CASSQDWLAGAETQYF.

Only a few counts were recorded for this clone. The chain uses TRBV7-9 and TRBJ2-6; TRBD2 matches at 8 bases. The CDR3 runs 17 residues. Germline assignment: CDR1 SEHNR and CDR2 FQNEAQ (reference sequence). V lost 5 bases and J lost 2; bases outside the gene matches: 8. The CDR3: CASSPPGGAPGANVLTF. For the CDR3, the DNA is TGTGCCAGCAGCCCTCCCGGGGGGGCGCCTGGGGCCAACGTCCTGACTTTC.

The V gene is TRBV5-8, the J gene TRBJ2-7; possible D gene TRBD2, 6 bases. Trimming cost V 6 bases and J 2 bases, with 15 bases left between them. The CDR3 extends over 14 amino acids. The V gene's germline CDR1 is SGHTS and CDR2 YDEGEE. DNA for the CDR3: TGTGCCAGCAAAAGACTAGACCTTACCTACGAGCAGTACTTC. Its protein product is CASKRLDLTYEQYF.

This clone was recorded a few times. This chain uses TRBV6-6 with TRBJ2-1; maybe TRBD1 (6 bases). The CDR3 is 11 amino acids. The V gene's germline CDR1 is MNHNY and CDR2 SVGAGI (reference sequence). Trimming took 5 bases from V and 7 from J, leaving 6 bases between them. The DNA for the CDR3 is TGTGCCAGCAGTAGGGGGAATGAGCAGTTCTTC. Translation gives CASSRGNEQFF.

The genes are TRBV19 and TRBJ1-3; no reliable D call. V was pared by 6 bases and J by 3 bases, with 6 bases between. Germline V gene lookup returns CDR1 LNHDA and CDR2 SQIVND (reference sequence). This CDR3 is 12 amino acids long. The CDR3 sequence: CASRDRGNTIYF. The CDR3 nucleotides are TGTGCCAGTAGGGACCGTGGAAACACCATATATTTT.

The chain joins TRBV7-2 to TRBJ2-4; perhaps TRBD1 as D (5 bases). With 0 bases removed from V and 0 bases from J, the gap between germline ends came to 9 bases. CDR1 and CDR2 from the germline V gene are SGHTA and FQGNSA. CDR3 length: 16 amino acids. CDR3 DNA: TGTGCCAGCAGCTTAGCCAGGGATATAGCCAAAAACATTCAGTACTTC. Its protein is CASSLARDIAKNIQYF.

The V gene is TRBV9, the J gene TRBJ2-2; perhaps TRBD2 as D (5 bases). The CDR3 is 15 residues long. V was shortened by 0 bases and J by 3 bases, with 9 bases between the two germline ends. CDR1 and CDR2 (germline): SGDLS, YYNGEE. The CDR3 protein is CASSVGPRDTGELFF. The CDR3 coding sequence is TGTGCCAGCAGCGTAGGGCCGAGGGACACCGGGGAGCTGTTTTTT.

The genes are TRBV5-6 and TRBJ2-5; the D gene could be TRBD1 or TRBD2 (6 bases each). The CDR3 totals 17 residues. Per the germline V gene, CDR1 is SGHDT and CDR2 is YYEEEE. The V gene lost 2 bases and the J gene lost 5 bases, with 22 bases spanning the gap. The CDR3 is CASSFVGGGLGGETQYF. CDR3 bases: TGTGCCAGCAGCTTCGTTGGCGGTGGTTTAGGGGGGGAGACCCAGTACTTC.